This TCR beta chain comes out of a study of technical replicates of blood from a handful of donors. The V gene lost 1 base and the J gene lost 3 bases, with 14 bases spanning the gap. Looked up from germline, CDR1 is SGHRS and CDR2 is YFSETQ. This CDR3 region has 15 residues. Using immunoSEQ multiplex PCR, the repertoire was profiled, and TCRdb retains in-frame clones only, with some absent. The sample includes about 84,000 clones, more than 95% of them seen just once. The J gene is TRBJ2-7, the V gene TRBV5-1; possibly TRBD2 for D (5 bases). Source material: T cells isolated from PBMCs. The TCR was taken from a human donor in good health. This CDR3 is CASSLITGSDYEQYF. The CDR3 coding sequence is TGCGCCAGCAGCTTGATAACGGGGTCCGACTACGAGCAGTACTTC.